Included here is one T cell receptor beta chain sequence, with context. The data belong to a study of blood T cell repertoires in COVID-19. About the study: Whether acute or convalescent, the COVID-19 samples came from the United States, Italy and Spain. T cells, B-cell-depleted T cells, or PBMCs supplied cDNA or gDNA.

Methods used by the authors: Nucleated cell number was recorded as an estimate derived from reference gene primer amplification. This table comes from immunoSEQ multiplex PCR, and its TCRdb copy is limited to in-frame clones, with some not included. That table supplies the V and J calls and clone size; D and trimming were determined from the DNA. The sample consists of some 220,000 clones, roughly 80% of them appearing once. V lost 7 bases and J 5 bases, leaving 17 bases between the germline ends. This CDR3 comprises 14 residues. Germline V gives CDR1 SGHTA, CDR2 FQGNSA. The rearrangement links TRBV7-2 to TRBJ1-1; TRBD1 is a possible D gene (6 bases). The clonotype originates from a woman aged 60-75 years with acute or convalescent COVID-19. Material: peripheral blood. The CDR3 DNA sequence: TGTGCCAGCAACCCTAGGGGGTGGGGGACTGAAGCTTTCTTT. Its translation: CASNPRGWGTEAFF.